A single T cell receptor (beta chain) is shown here with its context. This sample is drawn from a study of blood T cell repertoires in COVID-19. Background on the study: The United States, Italy and Spain supplied acute and convalescent COVID-19 samples.

V lost 5 bases, J lost 5 bases, and 10 bases lay in between. The CDR3 totals 13 residues. CDR1 is GTSNPN, CDR2 SVGIG, per germline (reference sequence). The protocol was immunoSEQ multiplex PCR, while the TCRdb copy is restricted to in-frame clones and leaves out a portion. This sample has under 80,000 clones, with about 89% found just once. Sequencing input: peripheral blood. The source is a man in his 70s with active or convalescent COVID-19. V gene TRBV30 combines with J gene TRBJ1-6, with D perhaps matching TRBD1 (5 bases). The CDR3 sequence: CAWGTRDNSPLHF. The CDR3 DNA reads TGTGCCTGGGGGACCAGGGATAATTCACCCCTCCACTTT.